These 26 T cell receptor beta chains were all obtained from the same sample, sequenced in a study of T cell responses to AZD1222 COVID-19 vaccine. The table came from immunoSEQ multiplex PCR; TCRdb's copy has only in-frame clones and leaves some out. The data show roughly 110,000 clones, roughly 87% seen once. The specimen was peripheral blood, collected on day 0 of AZD1222 vaccination. These receptors all stem from an adult in good health.

The CDR3: CASRFNVSLDRRAFF. The CDR3, as DNA: TGTGCAAGTCGCTTTAACGTCTCTCTTGACAGGAGGGCTTTCTTT. V and J are TRBV12-2 and TRBJ1-1; the D segment call TRBD1 is taken from the table without a DNA check. TRBV12-2 is shown as a pseudogene. The CDR3 consists of 15 residues.

The J gene is TRBJ2-5, the V gene TRBV14; possibly TRBD1 or TRBD2 for D (6 bases each). This CDR3 is 15 amino acids long. V shed 4 bases and J shed 1 base, with 13 bases lying between them. The germline CDR1 and CDR2 sequences are SGHDN and FVKESK. In DNA form, the CDR3 reads TGTGCCAGCAGCCCCTGGAGGGGGATCCAAGAGACCCAGTACTTC. Translating gives CASSPWRGIQETQYF.

This chain uses TRBV5-8 with TRBJ2-1, with D maybe TRBD1 (6 bases). Germline V gene data show CDR1 as SGHTS and CDR2 as YDEGEE. CDR3 length equals 13 residues. The V end was cut by 2 bases, the J end by 6 bases, with 9 bases between. The CDR3 DNA follows: TGTGCCAGCAGCTTACTACAGGGCAATGAGCAGTTCTTC. Its translation is CASSLLQGNEQFF.

The chain combines TRBV4-3 with TRBJ1-2; no clear D gene. Germline V gene sequence: CDR1 LGHNA, CDR2 YSLEER. The CDR3 length is 12 residues. V was cut by 1 base and J by 5 bases, with 5 bases left in between. CDR3 amino acids: CASSQGAYGYTF. CDR3 nucleotides: TGCGCCAGCAGCCAAGGGGCATATGGCTACACCTTC.

This chain uses TRBV13 with TRBJ1-5, with D unresolved. Germline V gene data show CDR1 as PRHDT and CDR2 as FYEKMQ (reference sequence). Trimming left V 0 bases short and J 7 bases short, with 4 bases between. There are 12 residues in the CDR3. The CDR3 nucleotides read TGTGCCAGCAGCTTAGGTGGGCAGCCCCAGCATTTT. It is translated as CASSLGGQPQHF.

The gene calls are TRBV7-2 and TRBJ2-5, with TRBD2 matching 9 bases. The V and J ends lost 1 base and 5 bases, in that order; junction bases with no gene match: 8. This CDR3 contains 16 residues. CDR1 is SGHTA and CDR2 is FQGNSA in the germline V gene. The CDR3 DNA is TGTGCCAGCAGCTTAGATCGGCGGGGGGGCCCCGAGACCCAGTACTTC. Its translation is CASSLDRRGGPETQYF.

The chain couples TRBV6-5 to TRBJ2-7; the D is unclear. Trimming took off 6 bases at V and 5 bases at J, with 14 bases between the two ends. Germline CDR1 MNHEY, CDR2 SVGAGI. The CDR3 spans 13 residues. CDR3 residues: CASRPNGENEQYF. DNA of the CDR3: TGTGCCAGCAGACCTAATGGGGAAAACGAGCAGTACTTC.

This chain connects TRBV5-1 to TRBJ2-1, with D hard to call. V was shortened by 0 bases and J by 8 bases, with 6 bases between the two germline ends. The germline gives CDR1 SGHRS, CDR2 YFSETQ. The CDR3 has 12 amino acids. The CDR3 nucleotides are TGCGCCAGCAGCTTGGCCTTACATGAGCAGTTCTTC. Residues: CASSLALHEQFF.

The rearrangement links TRBV6-2 or TRBV6-3 to TRBJ2-1; tentatively, D is TRBD1 (5 bases). Germline lookup yields CDR1 MNHEY and CDR2 SVGEGT. V lost 4 bases and J 4 bases, leaving 8 bases between the germline ends. The length of the CDR3 is 13 residues. CDR3 DNA: TGTGCCAGCAGTTTAGACAGTTACAATGAGCAGTTCTTC. Residues: CASSLDSYNEQFF.

The chain's CDR3 is CASSTLSGALNTEAFF. The CDR3 bases are TGTGCCAGCAGCACACTGTCGGGGGCATTGAACACTGAAGCTTTCTTT. The chain employs TRBV11-2 and TRBJ1-1; perhaps TRBD1 as D (6 bases). Trimming took 5 bases from V and 0 from J, leaving 16 bases between them. This CDR3 has 16 amino acids. Germline-derived CDR1 and CDR2 are SGHAT and FQNNGV.

The rearrangement joins TRBV27 to TRBJ1-1; D may be TRBD1 (5 bases). V dropped 3 bases and J dropped 12 bases, with 14 bases sitting between them. This CDR3 has 12 residues. CDR1 is MNHEY, CDR2 SMNVEV, per germline (reference sequence). CDR3 sequence (DNA): TGTGCCAGCAGTTTGCCGGGGCTAGGGACTTTCTTT. As protein: CASSLPGLGTFF.

The rearrangement links TRBV10-3 to TRBJ1-2, with no clear D. The CDR3 runs 14 residues. Trimming removed 7 bases at V and 0 bases at J, with 12 bases between. Germline-derived CDR1 and CDR2 are ENHRY and SYGVKD. The CDR3 DNA is TGTGCCATCAATGGGCGGGAAACTAACTATGGCTACACCTTC. It translates to CAINGRETNYGYTF.

The chain employs TRBV28 and TRBJ2-7; 9 nucleotides match TRBD1. The CDR3 contains 17 residues. Germline V gene data show CDR1 as MDHEN and CDR2 as SYDVKM. Germline trimming cut 3 bases from V and 4 bases from J; bases unmatched to any gene: 13. The CDR3: CASSFGPGTGNRYEQYF. CDR3 in DNA: TGTGCCAGCAGTTTTGGACCCGGGACAGGGAACAGGTACGAGCAGTACTTC.

The chain combines TRBV20-1 with TRBJ1-2, with D unclear. There are 24 residues in the CDR3. Looked up from germline, CDR1 is DFQATT and CDR2 is SNEGSKA (reference sequence). With 3 bases removed from V and 3 bases from J, the gap between germline ends came to 44 bases. The CDR3 DNA sequence: TGCAGTGCTAGTTTTTATAACCAGGCGCCTGATCCTCAAACCCGGGTTCCCGGAGACTATGGCTACACCTTC. It translates to CSASFYNQAPDPQTRVPGDYGYTF.

A few counts support this clone. The gene calls are TRBV12-3 or TRBV12-4 and TRBJ1-4; tentatively, D is TRBD1 (5 bases). Trimming removed 7 bases at V and 8 bases at J, with 14 bases between. This CDR3 comprises 13 residues. The CDR3 spells CASKWGVQEKLFF. In DNA form, the CDR3 reads TGTGCCAGCAAATGGGGGGTCCAGGAAAAACTGTTTTTT.

The CDR3 DNA sequence: TGTGCCAGCTCCAGACAGGGGTCGGCCTACAATGAGCAGTTCTTC. It codes for CASSRQGSAYNEQFF. The V call is TRBV9, the J call TRBJ2-1; 8 bases match TRBD1. The germline CDR1 and CDR2 sequences are SGDLS and YYNGEE. This CDR3 comprises 15 residues. V dropped 7 bases and J dropped 2; count of bases not matched to a gene: 8. The entire variable domain, with the rest obtained from reference TRBV9 and TRBJ2-1, is as follows: DSGVTQTPKHLITATGQRVTLRCSPRSGDLSVYWYQQSLDQGLQFLIQYYNGEERAKGNILERFSAQQFPDLHSELNLSSLELGDSALYFCASSRQGSAYNEQFFGPGTRLTVL.

This clone has just one count. The chain recombines TRBV5-1 with TRBJ2-5; TRBD2 matches at 16 bases. The CDR3 is 17 residues long. The germline gives CDR1 SGHRS, CDR2 YFSETQ. With 4 bases clipped from V and 5 bases from J, the junction kept 8 bases outside the gene matches. CDR3 region: CASSRLGTSGRVETQYF. The CDR3 DNA reads as TGCGCCAGCAGCCGCCTCGGGACTAGCGGGAGGGTGGAGACCCAGTACTTC.

The chain uses TRBV7-2 and TRBJ1-1, with TRBD1 as a possible D gene (6 bases). V gave up 4 bases and J gave up 5 bases, with 8 bases separating them. Germline V gene lookup returns CDR1 SGHTA and CDR2 FQGNSA. The CDR3 is 12 residues long. The CDR3 DNA sequence: TGTGCCAGCAGCTCCCAGGGGACTGAAGCTTTCTTT. This translates into CASSSQGTEAFF.

The chain is built from TRBV15 and TRBJ1-3; D remains ambiguous. The CDR3 loop spans 16 amino acids. V shed 0 bases and J shed 0 bases, with 9 bases lying between them. Germline V gene sequence: CDR1 LNHNV, CDR2 YYDKDF (reference sequence). This CDR3 reads CATSRDFSSSGNTIYF. The CDR3 DNA follows: TGTGCCACCAGCAGAGACTTCTCGAGCTCTGGAAACACCATATATTTT.

V usage is TRBV7-9 and J usage is TRBJ2-7, with 10 nucleotides matching TRBD1. V was clipped by 5 bases and J by 1 base; unmatched bases: 5. Germline-derived CDR1 and CDR2 are SEHNR and FQNEAQ (reference sequence). The CDR3 loop spans 15 amino acids. The CDR3 is CASSTGTGASYEQYF. CDR3 bases: TGTGCCAGCAGCACTGGGACAGGGGCATCCTACGAGCAGTACTTC.

V is TRBV27 and J is TRBJ1-2, with 8 nucleotides matching TRBD1. The CDR3 is 13 amino acids. Germline V gene sequence: CDR1 MNHEY, CDR2 SMNVEV (reference sequence). V lost 8 bases, J lost 0 bases, and 2 bases stayed unmatched. CDR3: CASWTGTNYGYTF. In DNA form, the CDR3 reads TGTGCCAGCTGGACAGGGACTAACTATGGCTACACCTTC.

The rearrangement links TRBV23-1 to TRBJ1-6; TRBD1 might be the D (5 bases). TRBV23-1 is annotated as an ORF whose role is uncertain. V was trimmed by 1 base and J by 0 bases, leaving 22 bases between them. This CDR3 contains 21 residues. The CDR3 is CASSQFHDFQGPHSYNSPLHF. CDR3 DNA: TGCGCCAGCAGTCAATTCCACGACTTCCAGGGTCCTCACTCCTATAATTCACCCCTCCACTTT.

V gene TRBV7-3 combines with J gene TRBJ1-1; possible D gene TRBD1, 5 bases. Trimming shortened V by 0 bases and J by 4 bases, and 9 bases separated the two germline ends. CDR1 and CDR2 from the germline V gene are SGHTA and FQGTGA. The length of the CDR3 is 14 residues. The CDR3 region has the DNA TGTGCCAGCAGCTTAACGTTAAGGGGCACTGAAGCTTTCTTT. This encodes CASSLTLRGTEAFF.

As regards this clone: Sequence at one end of the junction differs from germline and may be a read error. The rearrangement links TRBV7-3 to TRBJ2-3; 8 bases line up with TRBD1. The CDR3 is made up of 14 amino acids. CDR1 is SGHTA and CDR2 is FQGTGA in the germline V gene. CDR3 residues: CASSLTGTGDTQYF. CDR3 DNA: TGTGCCAGCAGTTTAACCGGGACAGGAGATACGCAGTATTTT.

This clone was counted between two and nine times. The chain has TRBV29-1 and TRBJ2-1, with D maybe TRBD2 (5 bases). The length of the CDR3 is 15 residues. From germline, CDR1 is SQVTM and CDR2 ANQGSEA. Trimming left V 6 bases short and J 3 bases short, with 18 bases between. Here the CDR3 DNA reads TGCAGCGTCCTCGTCGGGGTCCCTGTCTACAATGAGCAGTTCTTC. Protein product: CSVLVGVPVYNEQFF.

The chain uses TRBV6-2 or TRBV6-3 and TRBJ2-1; unclear D gene. Germline CDR1 reads MNHEY; CDR2 reads SVGEGT. Trimming removed 4 bases at V and 0 bases at J, with 13 bases between. This CDR3 has 16 residues. CDR3 protein: CASSLLALSSYNEQFF. CDR3 nucleotide sequence: TGTGCCAGCAGTTTGTTAGCTCTCAGCTCCTACAATGAGCAGTTCTTC.